This record concerns one T cell receptor beta chain sequence. It has no known antigen specificity. Within one base of it there is no much larger clone, and no base qualities were kept. Libraries were made using the immunoSEQ multiplex PCR assay. For the multiplex PCR, a mixture combining 60 forward primers for TCR Vbeta segments and 13 reverse primers for TCR Jbeta segments was used. The CDR3 region of rearranged TCR beta genes was amplified from genomic DNA with a multiplex PCR assay. On the Illumina HiSeq System, the amplified TCR beta libraries were sequenced as 87-base-pair reads. As for how the authors treated the data: Across the 500 to 700 repertoires, a later analysis counted tens of millions of unique TCR beta chains, approximately 10 million of which were shared by at least two donors. A nearest-neighbor algorithm error-corrected the raw reads and collapsed the reads into unique sequences, merging closely related sequences to remove PCR and sequencing errors. CDR3 sequences were aligned to IMGT reference sequences to assign V, D and J gene segments. Each retained sequence needed at least a six-nucleotide match to both a V gene segment and a J gene segment. Rearrangements were classified as productive when the CDR3 lacked stop codons and remained in frame with V and J, and all other rearrangements were classified as non-productive. Following IMGT convention, CDR3 was defined as the stretch from the second conserved V-encoded cysteine up to the conserved J-encoded phenylalanine. The earlier analysis of a few hundred of the donors excluded sequences that lacked an unambiguous match to a single V gene segment. An earlier analysis of fewer than 750 of the donors classified V segments as functional when productive rearrangements were above 56.7% and as segregating when the standard deviation between donors was above 5%. To diagnose cytomegalovirus status from the catalog of TCR beta chain sequences, a statistical classification framework was built. A later analysis assigned V and J genes by comparing TCR nucleotide sequences with IMGT/GENE-DB human TR gene sequences. The TCRdist pipeline was used in a later analysis to assign CDR3 sequences and most-parsimonious VDJ recombination scenarios. In a later analysis, each TCR beta chain was defined by its CDR3 amino acid sequence together with its V-gene family, and reads lacking a unique V-gene family were excluded. A later analysis removed several hundred highly shared, low-generation-probability nucleotide sequences to deal with suspected cross-contamination and a sequencing artifact. A later analysis calculated a clonal expansion index for each public chain from normalized within-repertoire ranks of inferred template counts. A later analysis computed generation probabilities with a VDJ recombination model fitted to out-of-frame rearrangements, and checked the results against IGoR. A later analysis scored TCR-TCR, TCR-HLA and TCR-CMV co-occurrence with hypergeometric tests, applying a repertoire-size bias correction to TCR pairs. False discovery rates were estimated in a later analysis by permuting HLA or CMV assignments 20 times. A later analysis grouped co-occurring TCRs with DBSCAN, adding TCRdist sequence similarity when clustering within HLA-allele-positive subsets. Repertoires with fewer than 30,000 or more than 120,000 public chains were left out of co-occurrence clustering, as were about five repertoires with anomalous nucleotide sharing. Imported from immuneACCESS, the table was reduced by TCRdb to in-frame sequences with V and J called. These copies leave out some clones; in studies compared against another copy, an unresolved V gene accounts for under half, and the cause of the remainder is not known. V and J calls plus clone size are reproduced from that table; the DNA served to infer D and trimming. The sample includes about 140,000 clones, with over 60% observed a single time. The top ten constitute around 3.1% of the sample.

This entry is derived from a study of cytomegalovirus exposure and HLA in healthy donors (dated by TCRdb to about 2017). With respect to the entire study: According to an earlier analysis of a few hundred of the donors, roughly 180 million T cells yielded 100 million or so unique TCR beta sequences and 276 Gb of sequence data. To study patterns of TCR occurrence, a later analysis re-analyzed previously published TCR beta repertoires from 550 to 800 donors and added high-resolution HLA genotyping. Donor age, sex, ethnicity and CMV serostatus were compiled alongside the repertoire data. A later genetic analysis used genome-wide SNP genotypes for about 60% of the 666 donors, treating that subset as a discovery cohort. HLA typing included class I and class II loci at four-digit resolution. The study combined high-throughput TCR immunosequencing, statistical association of individual TCRs with disease status, and machine learning to predict cytomegalovirus infection status. An early release covering roughly 580 HLA-typed donors comprised approximately 290 gigabases of sequencing data and some 79 million unique TCR sequences. A separate validation cohort of approximately 120 different subjects was used in addition to the roughly 620-subject first cohort. Of the approximately 400 genotyped donors, 65% to 90% fell in the genetic ancestry cluster associated with self-reported Caucasian donors. The T cell repertoires of 670 or so subjects were profiled by immunosequencing and related to cytomegalovirus serostatus. Across some 400 genotyped donors of the cohort, an average of approximately 200,000 unique TCR beta nucleotide sequences per donor were sequenced, and roughly a sixth of those sequences were non-productive. Every discovery cohort repertoire had been produced on one sequencing platform. Five DR-DQ haplotypes were handled as single units for association and clustering because linkage in the cohort was strong. The study was designed to test whether signatures of past pathogen exposure could be identified by cataloging public T cell receptors. The later analysis used no new phenotypic data to find candidate immune exposures, relying instead on TCR beta sequences and their occurrence across donors. The number of donors typed differed by locus, with roughly 620-630 for A, B, C, DRB1 and DQB1, roughly 520 for DQA1, 600 to 610 for DPA1, and some 450 for DPB1. In an earlier analysis of 587 of the donors, high-throughput TCR beta sequencing was used to judge whether each TCR beta V gene segment behaved as functional or pseudogenic.

Looking up the germline V gene yields CDR1 MGHRA and CDR2 YSYEKL. V is clipped by 5 bases and J by 0 bases, and the sequence between their germline boundaries is 8 bases long. From cysteine to phenylalanine, the CDR3 is 13 amino acids long. Only the CDR3 DNA is retained, 39 bases long and in frame from the first base. The cohort consisted of 666 healthy bone marrow donors. At the time of sampling, every cohort member was nominally healthy, though immune exposures that went unrecorded were likely present. The donor tested CMV seronegative, placing the donor among the 350 or so seronegative members of the cohort. A peripheral blood sample was provided by each donor, and peripheral blood mononuclear cells were used for TCR beta sequencing. The Qiagen DNeasy Blood Extraction Kit was used to extract genomic DNA from the blood cell samples. General findings and caveats noted by the study authors: A later genetic analysis reported fewer N-insertions in productive TCRs among donors in an Asian-associated ancestry cluster than the 666-donor mean. A cluster of highly shared sequence variants was judged likely to represent a technical artifact of the sequencing pipeline. Correlated functional status among segregating V segments might reflect linkage disequilibrium, but an unknown experimental factor could not be ruled out. Because some donors lacked HLA typing at each locus, the association tests relied only on the typed subset. The presence/absence analyses assumed that sequencing depth was roughly uniform across donors, and that assumption may not be true. The study gave a list of some 150 TCR beta chains associated with cytomegalovirus. Across donors, most TCR sequences were observed very rarely, whereas some public TCRs were present in many individuals. According to the authors, the approach could potentially be generalized to other disease states and immunological phenotypes. Most CMV-associated TCR beta chains appeared to be HLA-restricted in a later analysis, and the HLA associations seemed to be driven largely by CMV exposure. In a later analysis, the rate of TCR association differed among HLA loci, with DRB1 alleles having the most associated TCRs and HLA-C alleles having the fewest. In a later analysis, HLA-associated TCR beta chains were found to be more clonally expanded and to have lower generation probabilities than equally common non-associated chains. When HLA alleles, especially DR and DQ, strongly co-occurred, attributing TCR associations to individual alleles was difficult. A further reported finding was that TCR beta sequences accurately predicted the HLA-A and HLA-B alleles for most subjects in the first cohort. Only TCR beta chains were sequenced in this cohort, and the absence of alpha or paired-chain data limited detectable features. In both the original and validation cohorts, the classifier was reported to diagnose cytomegalovirus status with high specificity and sensitivity. In a later genetic analysis, a missense DCLRE1C variant was associated with V-gene and J-gene trimming of TCR beta chains, and the association was replicated in an independent cohort. In an earlier analysis of 450 to 750 of the donors, most TCR beta V segments appeared in productive rearrangements about 87% or about 30% of the time, broadly matching IMGT annotations. Several of the top co-occurrence clusters appeared to be linked to parvovirus B19, influenza, CMV and Epstein-Barr virus, according to a later analysis. At a false discovery rate of 0.05, a later analysis linked some 17,000 TCR beta sequences to specific HLA alleles. For the cohort, immune exposure information was limited to CMV serostatus. Some IMGT-functional V segments, including TRBV6-2 and TRBV6-3, could not be told apart with the 87-base-pair reads, so those segments were excluded. Because counts were too low, more than 15 rarely observed V segments, including chromosome 9 orphons, were left out of the earlier analysis of 587 of the donors. Three of the identified cytomegalovirus-associated TCR beta chains were confirmed in vitro to be specific for cytomegalovirus antigens.

The sequencing input was PBMCs. Recombination linked TRBV4-1 to TRBJ2-7; a weak D assignment points to TRBD2 (5 bases agree). The TCR originated in a man aged 35 to 55 in good health and CMV-seronegative. The CDR3 protein sequence reads: CASSFGLSYEQYF. The DNA is as follows: TGCGCCAGCAGCTTCGGACTCTCCTACGAGCAGTACTTC.